This T cell receptor beta chain was captured by sequencing in a study of vaccination and CD4 T cells after COVID-19. Remarks on this clonotype: Its antigen is currently unknown.

Cultured CD4+ T-cell DNA underwent Oncomine TCR Beta short-read sequencing. TCRdb reprocessed the PCR reads with MiXCR, giving one entry per CDR3 protein. The sample yields about 21,000 distinct CDR3 sequences, around 53% seen once. CDR1 LNHDA and CDR2 SQIVND come from the germline V gene (reference sequence). The CDR3 totals 17 residues. The trim removed 3 bases at V and 3 bases at J, leaving 7 bases unmatched. Treatment reported: approximately 9-day PBMC culture with coronavirus spike peptide pools or control peptides (ViraFEST assay). The specimen sequenced was CD4+ T cells from blood, cultured in vitro. The TCR was taken from a human donor who had recovered from COVID-19. This chain links TRBV19 with TRBJ2-2, with TRBD2 matching 10 bases. This CDR3 reads CASSIGSGRDDTGELFF. CDR3 sequence (DNA): TGTGCCAGTAGTATCGGGAGCGGGAGGGATGACACCGGGGAGCTGTTTTTT.